This entry lists 4 T cell receptor delta chains sequenced from one sample in a study of γδ T cells in repeated Plasmodium falciparum infection. TCRdb applied CATT to the multiplex PCR reads for clone calling. The sample consists of 93,000 or so delta-chain clones, more than 0.85% of them appearing once. Gammadelta T cells were flow-sorted from PBMC into Vgamma9/Vdelta2+ and Vdelta2-negative populations for bulk analysis. Sequences were obtained from gamma-delta T cells from blood. These receptor sequences come from a pool of human donors (malaria-infected and uninfected, not separated).

Comment on this clone: TCRdb's listed protein matches a much larger clone and diverges from this DNA's translation at residue 10, likely through a read error; the protein shown comes from the DNA. The chain joins TRDV2 to TRDJ1; 8 positions match TRDD3. TCRdb supplies no J gene; here it was assigned by aligning the nucleotide sequence to germline. Looked up from germline, CDR1 is GEAIGNYY and CDR2 is EKD. J lost 0 bases, V lost 1 base, and 12 bases had no gene match. The CDR3 is 18 residues long. The DNA of the CDR3 is TGTGCCTGTGACACTCTATCACTGGGGGGCCCGTACACCGATAAACTCATCTTT. It encodes CACDTLSLGGPYTDKLIF.

This clone came up a few times. TCRdb's entry gives the protein of a much larger clone, which mismatches this DNA's translation at residue 5, likely from a read error; the protein reported here is translated from the DNA. This rearrangement joins TRDV2 to TRDJ1, with TRDD3 matching over 11 bases. The J gene is not listed in TCRdb, so it was assigned here from a DNA match to germline. CDR3 length: 18 residues. Germline V lookup: CDR1 GEAIGNYY, CDR2 EKD. V shed 3 bases and J 0 bases; nucleotides not matched to a gene: 11. CDR3 nucleotides: TGTGCCTGTGACGCACGTATTGGGGGATACGCCTACACCGATAAACTCATCTTT. Translation: CACDARIGGYAYTDKLIF.

This clone was observed a few times. TCRdb's entry gives the protein of a much larger clone, which mismatches this DNA's translation at residue 12, likely from a read error; the protein reported here is translated from the DNA. V usage is TRDV1 and J usage is TRDJ1; 7 nucleotides match TRDD3. Because TCRdb records no J gene, it was assigned here through a match of the DNA to germline. The CDR3 is 18 amino acids. Germline V gives CDR1 TSWWSYY, CDR2 QGS. The junction had 19 bases not matched to a gene; V was cut back by 8 bases and J by 1 base. In DNA form, the CDR3 reads TGTGCTCTTACTTTAGCCATTACTGGGGATTCTTGCACCGATAAACTCATCTTT. Translated: CALTLAITGDSCTDKLIF.

There are a few counts of this clone. The protein recorded in TCRdb matches a much larger clone and deviates from this DNA's translation at residue 15, suggesting a read error; the protein here is obtained by translating the DNA. V gene TRDV1 combines with J gene TRDJ1; TRDD3 aligns across 9 bases. No J gene is reported in TCRdb; it was inferred here by comparing the DNA with germline. The CDR3 spans 18 residues. J was trimmed by 10 bases and V by 0 bases; bases with no gene match: 18. Germline CDR1 and CDR2: TSWWSYY and QGS. The chain's CDR3 is CALGELSGGILPVLGLIF. The CDR3 DNA is TGTGCTCTTGGGGAACTATCCGGGGGGATACTCCCAGTGCTCGGACTCATCTTT.